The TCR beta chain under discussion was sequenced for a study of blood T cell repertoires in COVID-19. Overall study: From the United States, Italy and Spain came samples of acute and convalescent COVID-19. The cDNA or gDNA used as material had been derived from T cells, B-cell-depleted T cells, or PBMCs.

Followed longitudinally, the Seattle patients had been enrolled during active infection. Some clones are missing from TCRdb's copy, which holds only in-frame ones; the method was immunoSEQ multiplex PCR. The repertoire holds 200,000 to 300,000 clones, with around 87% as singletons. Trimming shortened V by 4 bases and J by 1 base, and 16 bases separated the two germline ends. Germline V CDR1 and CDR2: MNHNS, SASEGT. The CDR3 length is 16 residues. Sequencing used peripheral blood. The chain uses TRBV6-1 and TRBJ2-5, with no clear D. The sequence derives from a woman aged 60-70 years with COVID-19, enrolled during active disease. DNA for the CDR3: TGTGCCAGCAGTGTTGAAAAACAGCTTCCCCAAGAGACCCAGTACTTC. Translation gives CASSVEKQLPQETQYF.